These 19 T cell receptor beta chains were all obtained from the same sample, sequenced in a study of T cells in Graves' hyperthyroidism and ophthalmopathy (dated by TCRdb to the late 2010s). The library relied on multiplex PCR. Instrument used: Illumina HiSeq 2000. The TCR beta CDR3 regions were amplified from the RNA transcripts. For the first round of RT-PCR on the TCR CDR3, the HTBI primer set was used together with the Qiagen OneStep RT-PCR kit. TCRdb reanalyzed the raw reads on its own, using fastp at Q25 for trimming and MiXCR for clone calling, and kept in-frame beta chains. Every entry covers one CDR3 protein and lists the most common genes and DNA from its rows. In all, the sample holds approximately 480,000 distinct CDR3 sequences, and under 25% of those were seen once. The ten most abundant clones make up approximately 26% of the sample. The material sequenced was blood. The receptors shown here come from a man between 18 and 35 years old with Graves' hyperthyroidism.

This clonotype was detected ten times or more. V usage is TRBV14 and J usage is TRBJ1-2; TRBD1 matches 7 bases. J gave up 8 bases and V 5 bases, and 5 bases lay outside the gene matches. The germline CDR1 and CDR2 sequences are SGHDN and FVKESK. This CDR3 contains 12 residues. Here the CDR3 reads CASSNHRGGYTF. CDR3 nucleotide sequence: TGTGCCAGCAGCAATCACAGGGGCGGCTACACCTTC. The full variable domain, completed using reference TRBV14 and TRBJ1-2, is EAGVTQFPSHSVIEKGQTVTLRCDPISGHDNLYWYRRVMGKEIKFLLHFVKESKQDESGMPNNRFLAERTGGTYSTLKVQPAELEDSGVYFCASSNHRGGYTFGSGTRLTVV.

This clonotype was seen only a few times. The chain uses TRBV6-5 and TRBJ2-6; maybe TRBD2 (6 bases). The V end lost 2 bases, the J end lost 2 bases, and 13 bases lay between the germline ends. Germline lookup yields CDR1 MNHEY and CDR2 SVGAGI. The CDR3 is made up of 17 amino acids. The CDR3: CASSYGYGSTGANVLTF. In DNA form, the CDR3 reads TGTGCCAGCAGTTACGGGTACGGGAGCACTGGGGCCAACGTCCTGACTTTC.

As to this clonotype: Sequence at one end of the junction differs from germline and may be a read error. The V and J genes are TRBV2 and TRBJ2-2, with 7 bases fitting TRBD2. The CDR3 contains 14 residues. The germline CDR1 and CDR2 sequences are SNHLY and FYNNEI. The CDR3 loop reads CASSEVVKAGDLFF. The CDR3 coding sequence is TGTGCCAGCAGTGAAGTCGTCAAGGCGGGGGATCTGTTTTTT.

This clonotype has ten or more counts. This chain connects TRBV6-2 or TRBV6-3 to TRBJ2-7; 16 nucleotides agree with TRBD2. Germline CDR1 MNHEY, CDR2 SVGEGT. CDR3 length: 18 residues. The junction had 14 bases not matched to a gene; V was cut back by 7 bases and J by 5 bases. CDR3 in DNA: TGTGCCAGCAATTTAGAAAAGGGACTAGCGGGGGGGCGCCACGAGCAGTACTTC. It specifies CASNLEKGLAGGRHEQYF.

Of note for this clonotype: This may arise from a read error, as a much more abundant clone is one base away. The conserved phenylalanine or tryptophan is not found at the CDR3 terminus, so this likely reflects a read error. The chain combines TRBV5-1 with TRBJ1-5; TRBD1 is a possible D gene (6 bases). V was cut by 0 bases and J by 7 bases, with 14 bases left in between. Germline-derived CDR1 and CDR2 are SGHRS and YFSETQ. The CDR3 extends over 15 amino acids. The CDR3 coding sequence is TGCGCCAGCAGCTTGGCCGGGGGGCGGGAGCAGCCCCAGCATTTG. This codes for CASSLAGGREQPQHL.

This clonotype was seen repeatedly, ten times or more. The gene calls are TRBV7-8 and TRBJ2-7; the D gene could be TRBD1 or TRBD2 (5 bases each). Germline loops: CDR1 SGHVS, CDR2 FQNEAQ. Deletions cut 4 bases from V and 7 bases from J, with 14 bases between. This CDR3 has 13 residues. CDR3 nucleotides: TGTGCCAGCAGCTGGGACCCCCTCGAGGAGCAGTACTTC. It specifies CASSWDPLEEQYF.

This clonotype was picked up a small number of times. The chain employs TRBV4-1 and TRBJ2-2; 8 bases are a match to TRBD2. Looked up from germline, CDR1 is MGHRA and CDR2 is YSYEKL. This CDR3 has 17 residues. V lost 2 bases to trimming and J lost 0 bases; unmatched junction nucleotides: 5. The CDR3, as DNA: TGCGCCAGCAGCCAACCGGGAGGGACATCGAACACCGGGGAGCTGTTTTTT. This gives the protein CASSQPGGTSNTGELFF.

In its sample, this clonotype was seen a few times. A read error is possible here, since a much larger clone lies one base away. The CDR3 coding sequence is TGTGTCAGCATTTTATGGGAGAACACTGAAGCTTTCTTT. Translated: CVSILWENTEAFF. The chain links TRBV2 to TRBJ1-1; no firm D call. Germline CDR1 is SNHLY and CDR2 is FYNNEI. There are 13 residues in the CDR3.

This clonotype appeared a few times. The chain has TRBV30 and TRBJ1-1; D not certain. The CDR3 spans 13 residues. V lost 3 bases, J lost 0 bases, and 8 bases lay in between. Germline loops: CDR1 GTSNPN, CDR2 SVGIG (reference sequence). Here the CDR3 DNA reads TGTGCCTGGAGGGTTCTGATGAACACTGAAGCTTTCTTT. Translation gives CAWRVLMNTEAFF.

This clonotype was seen ten or more times. The chain uses TRBV12-3 or TRBV12-4 and TRBJ2-7; TRBD1 matches at 10 bases. This CDR3 is built from 13 residues. V shed 6 bases and J 11 bases; nucleotides not matched to a gene: 10. CDR3 coding DNA: TGTGCCAGCAGCCGGGACAGGGGAGTAGCTGAGTACTTC. Translated: CASSRDRGVAEYF.

The J gene is TRBJ2-2, the V gene TRBV20-1, with D perhaps TRBD2 (6 bases). V was clipped by 6 bases and J by 0 bases, with 11 bases between them. The CDR3 length is 14 residues. The germline V gene has CDR1 DFQATT and CDR2 SNEGSKA (reference sequence). The CDR3 DNA reads TGCAGTGCCCCACTAGCCACGAACACCGGGGAGCTGTTTTTT. It is translated as CSAPLATNTGELFF.

Details on this clonotype: The CDR3 does not end in the conserved phenylalanine or tryptophan, so this is likely a read error. The limits of the CDR3 on the DNA are not certain, so only TCRdb's listed CDR3 is given. The chain uses TRBV5-1 and TRBJ2-7; the table assigns TRBD1, which was not confirmed against the DNA. Termini included, the CDR3 measures 11 amino acids. Germline V gives CDR1 SGHRS, CDR2 YFSETQ. The CDR3 loop is CASSLSEGGEA.

For the CDR3, the DNA is TGTGCCAGCAGTGAGGAGCGGGGGGGCCGAGAGACCCAGTACTTC. Residues: CASSEERGGRETQYF. The V gene is TRBV6-1, the J gene TRBJ2-5, with 10 positions matching TRBD2. The germline gives CDR1 MNHNS, CDR2 SASEGT. Unmatched junction bases numbered 5, after V lost 3 bases and J lost 4 bases. The CDR3 loop spans 15 amino acids.

This clonotype was recorded at least ten times. CDR3 nucleotides: TGTGCCAGCAGCTTGGATTCGGAGACCCAGTACTTC. This gives the protein CASSLDSETQYF. The chain recombines TRBV5-4 with TRBJ2-5, with D hard to call. The CDR3 has 12 amino acids. CDR1 and CDR2 (germline): SGHNT, YYREEE (reference sequence). Trimming removed 0 bases at V and 5 bases at J, with 5 bases between.

There are many counts of this clonotype. This chain joins TRBV5-1 and TRBJ2-4; 7 nucleotides match TRBD1. Germline CDR1 and CDR2: SGHRS and YFSETQ. The trim removed 3 bases at V and 5 bases at J, leaving 5 bases unmatched. The CDR3 totals 14 residues. The CDR3 coding sequence is TGCGCCAGCAGCTCGGGACAGCCTCAAAACATTCAGTACTTC. Its protein product is CASSSGQPQNIQYF.

The table lists this clonotype with a few counts. The chain employs TRBV7-2 and TRBJ1-1; D is undetermined. Per germline, CDR1 SGHTA and CDR2 FQGNSA. This CDR3 region has 13 residues. Deletions cut 2 bases from V and 7 bases from J, with 11 bases between. The CDR3 here is CASSLSYGNEAFF. CDR3 bases: TGTGCCAGCAGCTTATCATATGGGAATGAAGCTTTCTTT. Variable domain in full (rest from reference TRBV7-2 and TRBJ1-1): GAGVSQSPSNKVTEKGKDVELRCDPISGHTALYWYRQSLGQGLEFLIYFQGNSAPDKSGLPSDRFSAERTGGSVSTLTIQRTQQEDSAVYLCASSLSYGNEAFFGQGTRLTVV.

The rearrangement joins TRBV20-1 to TRBJ2-7; D remains unclear. V lost 2 bases and J 0 bases, leaving 14 bases between the germline ends. The germline gives CDR1 DFQATT, CDR2 SNEGSKA (reference sequence). CDR3 size: 15 residues. The CDR3 region has the DNA TGCAGTGCTAGACATACACTATCTCTCTCCTACGAGCAGTACTTC. Residues: CSARHTLSLSYEQYF.

This clonotype was picked up many times. This chain uses TRBV6-1 with TRBJ2-2, with 7 bases lining up with TRBD1. CDR3 length: 13 amino acids. With V trimmed by 7 bases and J by 6 bases, 5 bases remained unmatched. Germline V gene data show CDR1 as MNHNS and CDR2 as SASEGT. This chain's CDR3 is CASTDQGAGELFF. In DNA form, the CDR3 reads TGTGCCAGCACCGACCAGGGGGCCGGGGAGCTGTTTTTT.

This clonotype was recorded many times. The V and J genes are TRBV29-1 and TRBJ2-5, with TRBD1 matching 7 bases. The CDR3 is made up of 14 amino acids. The germline gives CDR1 SQVTM, CDR2 ANQGSEA. V was pared by 4 bases and J by 5 bases, with 10 bases of the junction left unmatched. CDR3 protein: CSVAPSTGVETQYF. Here the CDR3 DNA reads TGCAGCGTTGCCCCCTCAACAGGGGTGGAGACCCAGTACTTC.